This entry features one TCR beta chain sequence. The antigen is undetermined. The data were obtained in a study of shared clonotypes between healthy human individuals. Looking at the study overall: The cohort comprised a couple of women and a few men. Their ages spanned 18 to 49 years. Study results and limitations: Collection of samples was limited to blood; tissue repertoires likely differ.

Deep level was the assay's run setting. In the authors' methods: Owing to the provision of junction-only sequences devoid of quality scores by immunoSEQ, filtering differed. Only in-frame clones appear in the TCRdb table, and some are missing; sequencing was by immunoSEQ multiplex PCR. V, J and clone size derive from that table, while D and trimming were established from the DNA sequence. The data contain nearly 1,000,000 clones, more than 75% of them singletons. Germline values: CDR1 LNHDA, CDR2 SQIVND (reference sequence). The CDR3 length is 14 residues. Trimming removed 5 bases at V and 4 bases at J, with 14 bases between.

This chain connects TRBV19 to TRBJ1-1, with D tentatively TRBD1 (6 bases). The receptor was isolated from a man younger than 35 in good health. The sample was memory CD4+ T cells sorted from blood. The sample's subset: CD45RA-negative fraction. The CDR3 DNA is TGTGCCAGTAGTGTCCAACAGGGCTTCACTGAAGCTTTCTTT. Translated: CASSVQQGFTEAFF.